This T cell receptor (beta chain) came from a study of neurological immune-mediated disorders. Study observations and caveats: While HTLV-1-associated myelopathy showed the greatest TCR clonal expansion, multiple sclerosis showed the least, falling below healthy controls.

5'RACE with 10-nucleotide random UMIs produced the cDNA. The output of every sequencing run exceeded 190 million TCR-beta sequences, derived from 15-18 subjects. TCRdb recomputed calls from the 5' RACE reads with MiXCR, one row per CDR3 protein. This sample has under 100,000 distinct CDR3 sequences, with about 4.5% found just once. The V end lost 0 bases, the J end lost 5 bases, and 8 bases lay between the germline ends. The CDR3 length is 13 residues. Germline-derived CDR1 and CDR2 are SGHRS and YFSETQ. Time point denoted: longitudinal time-point 3. This clonotype was counted at least ten times. Its specificity is not known.

The clonotype was recovered from a woman in her fifties or sixties with multiple sclerosis. Material: PBMCs. J is TRBJ1-1 and V is TRBV5-1, with D unresolved. CDR3 nucleotides: TGCGCCAGCAGCTTGGTTGTAGGGACTGAAGCTTTCTTT. Protein: CASSLVVGTEAFF.